Shown below are 26 T cell receptor beta chains from a single sample sequenced in a study of blood T cell repertoires in COVID-19. Profiled with immunoSEQ multiplex PCR; TCRdb holds only in-frame clones, not every one. The sample shows about 66,000 clones, approximately 88% of them seen only once. The sample consisted of peripheral blood. Receptors were obtained from a woman between 65 and 79 years old with acute or convalescent COVID-19.

This clone was observed a few times. This chain uses TRBV5-6 with TRBJ1-6; D may be TRBD1 (5 bases). Trimming took off 2 bases at V and 3 bases at J, with 9 bases between the two ends. The CDR3 sequence is 15 residues long. Germline CDR1 SGHDT, CDR2 YYEEEE. The CDR3: CASSFWGGYNSPLHF. In DNA form, the CDR3 reads TGTGCCAGCAGCTTCTGGGGGGGCTATAATTCACCCCTCCACTTT.

The chain has TRBV11-2 and TRBJ2-1; 8 bases match TRBD1. V lost 5 bases and J lost 0; bases outside the gene matches: 9. Germline-derived CDR1 and CDR2 are SGHAT and FQNNGV. This CDR3 comprises 17 residues. Written as DNA, the CDR3 is TGTGCCAGCAGCCAAACAGGGGGTTTCAGCTCCTACAATGAGCAGTTCTTC. It translates to CASSQTGGFSSYNEQFF.

A single count supports this clone. The chain combines TRBV6-5 with TRBJ2-6; no definite D call. The CDR3 is 14 amino acids. Germline-derived CDR1 and CDR2 are MNHEY and SVGAGI. V shed 7 bases and J shed 4 bases, with 11 bases lying between them. The CDR3: CASIQAPGANVLTF. CDR3 nucleotides: TGTGCCAGCATCCAAGCTCCGGGGGCCAACGTCCTGACTTTC.

This clone was seen just once. The V and J genes are TRBV19 and TRBJ1-1; maybe TRBD1 (6 bases). V was cut by 5 bases and J by 1 base, with 11 bases left in between. Germline loops: CDR1 LNHDA, CDR2 SQIVND (reference sequence). CDR3 size: 14 residues. CDR3 residues: CASSSGQTNTEAFF. DNA of the CDR3: TGTGCCAGTAGTTCCGGACAGACGAACACTGAAGCTTTCTTT. Supplemented by reference TRBV19 and TRBJ1-1, the full variable domain reads DGGITQSPKYLFRKEGQNVTLSCEQNLNHDAMYWYRQDPGQGLRLIYYSQIVNDFQKGDIAEGYSVSREKKESFPLTVTSAQKNPTAFYLCASSSGQTNTEAFFGQGTRLTVV.

This chain links TRBV6-4 with TRBJ1-1; D is possibly TRBD1 (5 bases). The CDR3 totals 14 residues. The germline V gene has CDR1 MRHNA and CDR2 SNTAGT. Trimming cost V 6 bases and J 4 bases, with 15 bases left between them. CDR3 in DNA: TGTGCCAGCAGCCCGACAGAAGTTAGCACTGAAGCTTTCTTT. Its translation is CASSPTEVSTEAFF.

Only a few counts were recorded for this clone. V and J are TRBV28 and TRBJ1-3; D is undetermined. V gave up 1 base and J gave up 0 bases, with 4 bases separating them. The germline V gene encodes CDR1 MDHEN and CDR2 SYDVKM. This CDR3 spans 14 amino acids. The CDR3 sequence is CASSLSRSGNTIYF. Written as DNA, the CDR3 is TGTGCCAGCAGTTTATCTCGCTCTGGAAACACCATATATTTT.

This clone occurred once. The gene calls are TRBV11-2 and TRBJ2-1; D might be TRBD2 (5 bases). CDR3 length: 16 amino acids. The germline gives CDR1 SGHAT, CDR2 FQNNGV. V was clipped by 5 bases and J by 0 bases, with 14 bases between them. The CDR3 loop reads CASSRIRGNSYNEQFF. The CDR3 nucleotides are TGTGCCAGCAGCCGGATTCGGGGAAACTCCTACAATGAGCAGTTCTTC. The entire variable domain, with the rest obtained from reference TRBV11-2 and TRBJ2-1, is as follows: EAGVAQSPRYKIIEKRQSVAFWCNPISGHATLYWYQQILGQGPKLLIQFQNNGVVDDSQLPKDRFSAERLKGVDSTLKIQPAKLEDSAVYLCASSRIRGNSYNEQFFGPGTRLTVL.

This sequence joins TRBV12-3 or TRBV12-4 and TRBJ1-1, with D unresolved. The CDR3 is 12 residues long. The germline V and J ends were trimmed by 5 bases and 0 bases, with 4 bases remaining between them. Here the CDR3 reads CASSLVNTEAFF. The DNA of the CDR3 is TGTGCCAGCAGTCTTGTGAACACTGAAGCTTTCTTT.

The CDR3 reads CSVEELGTGGYEQYF. The CDR3 region has the DNA TGCAGCGTTGAAGAATTAGGGACAGGGGGCTACGAGCAGTACTTC. The chain carries TRBV29-1 and TRBJ2-7; 11 positions agree with TRBD1. Trimming cost V 0 bases and J 3 bases; bases outside gene matches: 4. Germline CDR1 and CDR2: SQVTM and ANQGSEA. This CDR3 region has 15 residues.

This clone was seen a single time. The chain has TRBV5-3 and TRBJ1-4; 7 positions match TRBD1. TRBV5-3 is an ORF, and what it does is uncertain. V was pared by 4 bases and J by 5 bases, with 5 bases of the junction left unmatched. The CDR3 loop spans 14 amino acids. CDR3: CARSIRQGNEKLFF. The CDR3 DNA reads TGTGCCAGAAGCATTAGACAGGGAAATGAAAAACTGTTTTTT.

The chain couples TRBV28 to TRBJ1-1; D remains unclear. Germline V gene lookup returns CDR1 MDHEN and CDR2 SYDVKM. The CDR3 is 13 residues long. V was clipped by 7 bases and J by 3 bases, with 12 bases between them. The CDR3 coding sequence is TGTGCCAGCACCCCCGGGAGTTACACTGAAGCTTTCTTT. Translated, it gives CASTPGSYTEAFF.

CDR3 nucleotides: TGTGCCAGCAGTCCCCGCCTTAGAAGCTCCTACAATGAGCAGTTCTTC. Amino acid sequence: CASSPRLRSSYNEQFF. V and J are TRBV28 and TRBJ2-1; D gene uncertain. Germline-derived CDR1 and CDR2 are MDHEN and SYDVKM. This CDR3 has 16 residues. V was trimmed by 5 bases and J by 0 bases, leaving 14 bases between them.

This clone came up a few times. V gene TRBV28 combines with J gene TRBJ1-6; 7 bases are shared with TRBD1. The CDR3 extends over 13 amino acids. V shed 6 bases, J shed 7 bases, and the junction held 3 bases outside the gene matches. CDR1 and CDR2 from the germline V gene are MDHEN and SYDVKM. CDR3 in amino acids: CASSLTGNSPLHF. CDR3 nucleotides: TGTGCCAGCAGCCTGACAGGGAATTCACCCCTCCACTTT.

The chain couples TRBV7-8 to TRBJ2-2, with 10 bases that match TRBD2. V shed 7 bases, J shed 5 bases, and the junction held 13 bases outside the gene matches. This CDR3 is built from 17 residues. CDR1 is SGHVS, CDR2 FQNEAQ, per germline. The CDR3 nucleotides read TGTGCCAGCAACCCGACTAGCGGGTCCGGCTGGACCGGGGAGCTGTTTTTT. Residues: CASNPTSGSGWTGELFF.

The chain carries TRBV19 and TRBJ2-3; D is unresolved. CDR3 length: 13 residues. CDR1 is LNHDA and CDR2 is SQIVND in the germline V gene (reference sequence). V lost 3 bases and J 0 bases, leaving 4 bases between the germline ends. The CDR3 protein is CASSMSSTDTQYF. CDR3 DNA sequence: TGTGCCAGTAGTATGTCGAGCACAGATACGCAGTATTTT.

This chain connects TRBV7-9 to TRBJ2-6; TRBD1 agrees at 9 bases. The CDR3 consists of 17 residues. The junction had 4 bases not matched to a gene; V was cut back by 1 base and J by 3 bases. Germline V gene lookup returns CDR1 SEHNR and CDR2 FQNEAQ (reference sequence). This CDR3 reads CASSLGTGVIGANVLTF. The CDR3 bases are TGTGCCAGCAGCTTAGGGACAGGGGTGATTGGGGCCAACGTCCTGACTTTC. Full variable domain (rest looked up from reference TRBV7-9 and TRBJ2-6): DTGVSQNPRHKITKRGQNVTFRCDPISEHNRLYWYRQTLGQGPEFLTYFQNEAQLEKSRLLSDRFSAERPKGSFSTLEIQRTEQGDSAMYLCASSLGTGVIGANVLTFGAGSRLTVL.

In its sample, this clone was seen once. The chain has TRBV7-9 and TRBJ2-1, with TRBD2 identical over 7 bases. Losses at the gene ends were 0 bases for V and 4 bases for J; bases not matched to a gene: 3. The germline CDR1 and CDR2 sequences are SEHNR and FQNEAQ (reference sequence). The length of the CDR3 is 15 residues. Here the CDR3 reads CASSLAWRGYNEQFF. CDR3 sequence (DNA): TGTGCCAGCAGCTTAGCGTGGCGGGGGTACAATGAGCAGTTCTTC.

This clone appeared a few times. The V call is TRBV5-1, the J call TRBJ1-2; 7 bases line up with TRBD1. There are 14 residues in the CDR3. V shed 0 bases and J 5 bases; nucleotides not matched to a gene: 4. CDR1 is SGHRS, CDR2 YFSETQ, per germline. CDR3 nucleotide sequence: TGCGCCAGCAGCTTGGCAACCAGGGGGTATGGCTACACCTTC. Translation: CASSLATRGYGYTF.

This rearrangement joins TRBV2 to TRBJ1-4; D remains unclear. V was cut by 2 bases and J by 10 bases, with 2 bases left in between. Germline V CDR1 and CDR2: SNHLY, FYNNEI. The CDR3 spans 10 residues. The CDR3 loop reads CASSERKLFF. In DNA, the CDR3 is TGTGCCAGCAGTGAACGAAAACTGTTTTTT.

The chain recombines TRBV6-5 with TRBJ1-5, with D perhaps matching TRBD1 (5 bases). V dropped 2 bases and J dropped 7 bases, with 12 bases sitting between them. Germline CDR1 MNHEY, CDR2 SVGAGI. CDR3 length: 14 residues. CDR3 residues: CASSYEWGWQPQHF. CDR3 sequence (DNA): TGTGCCAGCAGTTACGAGTGGGGCTGGCAGCCCCAGCATTTT.

The V call is TRBV3-1 (or the pseudogene TRBV3-2), the J call TRBJ1-3, with D uncertain. V was clipped by 0 bases and J by 1 base, with 4 bases between them. The CDR3 covers 14 residues. Germline loops: CDR1 LGHDT, CDR2 YNNKEL (reference sequence). The CDR3 here is CASSQEHSGNTIYF. The CDR3 nucleotides are TGTGCCAGCAGCCAAGAACATTCTGGAAACACCATATATTTT.

This clone was seen a few times. The CDR3 protein is CASSPTYRAGELFF. The DNA for the CDR3 is TGTGCCAGCAGCCCAACCTACAGGGCCGGGGAGCTGTTTTTT. This sequence joins TRBV7-2 and TRBJ2-2; TRBD1 is a possible D gene (6 bases). The CDR3 contains 14 residues. V shed 5 bases and J shed 6 bases, with 13 bases lying between them. Germline V gene sequence: CDR1 SGHTA, CDR2 FQGNSA.

The V and J genes are TRBV9 and TRBJ2-3; TRBD2 agrees at 7 bases. Germline V lookup: CDR1 SGDLS, CDR2 YYNGEE. V was clipped by 0 bases and J by 1 base; unmatched bases: 2. The CDR3 loop spans 15 amino acids. As DNA, the CDR3 is TGTGCCAGCAGCGTAGCCAGCGGGGGCACAGATACGCAGTATTTT. Its protein is CASSVASGGTDTQYF.

The chain carries TRBV3-1 (or the pseudogene TRBV3-2) and TRBJ2-3; tentative D call: TRBD1 (6 bases). Trimming removed 4 bases at V and 4 bases at J, with 12 bases between. Germline CDR1 and CDR2: LGHDT and YNNKEL (reference sequence). CDR3 length: 14 amino acids. This CDR3 is CASSRGRGPDTQYF. DNA for the CDR3: TGTGCCAGCAGCCGGGGCAGGGGCCCAGATACGCAGTATTTT.

This chain links TRBV28 with TRBJ1-1, with D maybe TRBD1 (5 bases). The germline V gene encodes CDR1 MDHEN and CDR2 SYDVKM. This CDR3 region has 13 residues. The ends were cut back, 2 bases at V and 10 bases at J, with 14 bases in the middle. CDR3 bases: TGTGCCAGCAGTTTAAATCTTGGGGCCGGAGCTTTCTTT. It is translated as CASSLNLGAGAFF. Full variable domain (remainder filled in from reference TRBV28 and TRBJ1-1): DVKVTQSSRYLVKRTGEKVFLECVQDMDHENMFWYRQDPGLGLRLIYFSYDVKMKEKGDIPEGYSVSREKKERFSLILESASTNQTSMYLCASSLNLGAGAFFGQGTRLTVV.

The chain employs TRBV12-3 or TRBV12-4 and TRBJ1-1; D gene unclear. Trimming left V 7 bases short and J 4 bases short, with 7 bases between. The CDR3 length is 11 residues. The CDR3 DNA reads TGTGCCAGCACCGGAGGCACTGAAGCTTTCTTT. It translates to CASTGGTEAFF.